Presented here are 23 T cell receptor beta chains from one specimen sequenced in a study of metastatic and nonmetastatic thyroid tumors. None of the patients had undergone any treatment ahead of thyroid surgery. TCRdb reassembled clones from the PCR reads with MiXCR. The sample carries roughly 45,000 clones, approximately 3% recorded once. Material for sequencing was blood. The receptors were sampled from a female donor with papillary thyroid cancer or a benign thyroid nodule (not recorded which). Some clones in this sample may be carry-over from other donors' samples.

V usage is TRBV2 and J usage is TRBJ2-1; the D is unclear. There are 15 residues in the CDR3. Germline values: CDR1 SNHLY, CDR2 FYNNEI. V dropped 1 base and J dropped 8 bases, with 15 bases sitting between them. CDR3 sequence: CASSEGLVLADEQFF. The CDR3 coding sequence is TGTGCCAGCAGTGAAGGGTTGGTTCTTGCGGATGAGCAGTTCTTC.

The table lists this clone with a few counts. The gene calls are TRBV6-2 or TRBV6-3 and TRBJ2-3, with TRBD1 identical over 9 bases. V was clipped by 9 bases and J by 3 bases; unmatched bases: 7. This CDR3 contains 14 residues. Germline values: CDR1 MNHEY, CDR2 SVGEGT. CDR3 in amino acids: CASSRDRETDTQYF. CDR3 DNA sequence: TGTGCCAGTAGCCGGGACAGGGAAACAGATACGCAGTATTTT.

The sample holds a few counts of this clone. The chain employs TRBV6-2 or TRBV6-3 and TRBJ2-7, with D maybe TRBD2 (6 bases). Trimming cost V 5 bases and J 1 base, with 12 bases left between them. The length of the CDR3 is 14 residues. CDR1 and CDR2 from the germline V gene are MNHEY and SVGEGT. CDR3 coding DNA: TGTGCCAGCAGTACACGGGGGAAGTCCTACGAGCAGTACTTC. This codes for CASSTRGKSYEQYF.

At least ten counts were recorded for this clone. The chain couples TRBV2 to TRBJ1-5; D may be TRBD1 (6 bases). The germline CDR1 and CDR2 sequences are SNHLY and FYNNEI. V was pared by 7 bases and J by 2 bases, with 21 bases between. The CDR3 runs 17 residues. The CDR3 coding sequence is TGTGCCAGCAATCCCCTGGGGGCGGGTACGGGCAATCAGCCCCAGCATTTT. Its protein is CASNPLGAGTGNQPQHF.

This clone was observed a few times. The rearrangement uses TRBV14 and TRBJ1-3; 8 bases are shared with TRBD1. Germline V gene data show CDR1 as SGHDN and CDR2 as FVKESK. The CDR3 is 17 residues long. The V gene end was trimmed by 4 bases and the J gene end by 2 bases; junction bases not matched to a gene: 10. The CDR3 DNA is TGTGCCAGCAGCCGCACATGGACAGGGACGGCTGGAAACACCATATATTTT. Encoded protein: CASSRTWTGTAGNTIYF. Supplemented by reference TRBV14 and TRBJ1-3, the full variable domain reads EAGVTQFPSHSVIEKGQTVTLRCDPISGHDNLYWYRRVMGKEIKFLLHFVKESKQDESGMPNNRFLAERTGGTYSTLKVQPAELEDSGVYFCASSRTWTGTAGNTIYFGEGSWLTVV.

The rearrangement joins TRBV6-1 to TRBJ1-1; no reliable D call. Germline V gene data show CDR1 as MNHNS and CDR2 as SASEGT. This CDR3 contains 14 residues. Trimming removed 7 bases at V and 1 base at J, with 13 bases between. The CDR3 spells CASNSGAQNTEAFF. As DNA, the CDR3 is TGTGCCAGCAATTCGGGCGCCCAGAACACTGAAGCTTTCTTT.

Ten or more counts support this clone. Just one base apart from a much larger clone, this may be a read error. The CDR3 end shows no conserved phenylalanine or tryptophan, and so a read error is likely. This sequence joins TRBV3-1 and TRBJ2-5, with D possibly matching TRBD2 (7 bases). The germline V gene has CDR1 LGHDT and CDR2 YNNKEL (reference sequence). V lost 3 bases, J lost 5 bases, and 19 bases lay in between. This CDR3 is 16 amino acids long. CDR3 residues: CASSQGGLGLGETQYS. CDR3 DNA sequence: TGTGCCAGCAGCCAGGGGGGCCTAGGACTAGGGGAGACCCAGTACTCC.

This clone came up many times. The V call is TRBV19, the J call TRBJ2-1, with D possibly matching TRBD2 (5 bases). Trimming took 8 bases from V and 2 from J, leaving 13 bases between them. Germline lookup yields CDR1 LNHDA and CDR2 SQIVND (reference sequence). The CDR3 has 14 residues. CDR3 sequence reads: CASRAGPTYNEQFF. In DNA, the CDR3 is TGTGCCAGTCGGGCGGGCCCGACCTACAATGAGCAGTTCTTC.

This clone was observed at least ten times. DNA for the CDR3: TGCAGTGCTAGAGTCGATTATACAGGTGACTTTTTTACGGCTAGCAATCAGCCCCAGCATTTT. This gives the protein CSARVDYTGDFFTASNQPQHF. The chain employs TRBV20-1 and TRBJ1-5; tentatively, D is TRBD1 (5 bases). The germline V gene encodes CDR1 DFQATT and CDR2 SNEGSKA (reference sequence). The V end lost 1 base, the J end lost 0 bases, and 28 bases lay between the germline ends. This CDR3 spans 21 amino acids.

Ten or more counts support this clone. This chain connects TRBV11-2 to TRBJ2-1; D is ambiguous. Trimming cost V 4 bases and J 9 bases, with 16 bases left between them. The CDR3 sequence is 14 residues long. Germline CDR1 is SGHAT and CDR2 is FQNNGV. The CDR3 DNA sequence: TGTGCCAGCAGCTCCGATGCCCTCCTGGGTGAGCAGTTCTTC. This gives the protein CASSSDALLGEQFF. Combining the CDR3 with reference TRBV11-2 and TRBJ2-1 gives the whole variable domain EAGVAQSPRYKIIEKRQSVAFWCNPISGHATLYWYQQILGQGPKLLIQFQNNGVVDDSQLPKDRFSAERLKGVDSTLKIQPAKLEDSAVYLCASSSDALLGEQFFGPGTRLTVL.

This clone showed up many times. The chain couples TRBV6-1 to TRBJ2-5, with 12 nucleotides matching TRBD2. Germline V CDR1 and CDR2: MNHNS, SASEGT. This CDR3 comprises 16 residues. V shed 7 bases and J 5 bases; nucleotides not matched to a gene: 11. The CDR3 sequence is CASTTTSGRPWETQYF. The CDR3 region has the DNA TGTGCCAGCACCACGACTAGCGGGAGACCTTGGGAGACCCAGTACTTC.

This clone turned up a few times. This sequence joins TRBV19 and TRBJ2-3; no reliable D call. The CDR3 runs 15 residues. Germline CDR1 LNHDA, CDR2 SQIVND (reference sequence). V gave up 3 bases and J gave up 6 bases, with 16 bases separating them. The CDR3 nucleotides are TGTGCCAGTAGTATTGAGGTAGCCCAGACTGATACGCAGTATTTT. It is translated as CASSIEVAQTDTQYF.

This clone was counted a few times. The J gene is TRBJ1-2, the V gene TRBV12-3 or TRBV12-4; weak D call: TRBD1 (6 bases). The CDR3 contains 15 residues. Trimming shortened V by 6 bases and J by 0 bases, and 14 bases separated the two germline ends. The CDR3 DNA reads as TGTGCCAGCAGCCTCCGGGACACCCCTAACTATGGCTACACCTTC. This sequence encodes CASSLRDTPNYGYTF.

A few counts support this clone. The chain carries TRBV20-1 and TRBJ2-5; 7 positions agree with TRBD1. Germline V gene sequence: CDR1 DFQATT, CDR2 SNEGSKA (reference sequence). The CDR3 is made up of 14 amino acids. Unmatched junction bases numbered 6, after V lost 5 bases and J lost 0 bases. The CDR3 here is CSAYAQGDQETQYF. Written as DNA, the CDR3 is TGCAGTGCTTACGCGCAGGGGGACCAAGAGACCCAGTACTTC.

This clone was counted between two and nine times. The CDR3 sequence is CASSIVRHTGELFF. CDR3 nucleotide sequence: TGTGCCAGTAGTATAGTTCGGCACACCGGGGAGCTGTTTTTT. This chain connects TRBV19 to TRBJ2-2, with D unresolved. CDR3 length equals 14 residues. Trimming removed 1 base at V and 3 bases at J, with 6 bases between. The V gene's germline CDR1 is LNHDA and CDR2 SQIVND (reference sequence).

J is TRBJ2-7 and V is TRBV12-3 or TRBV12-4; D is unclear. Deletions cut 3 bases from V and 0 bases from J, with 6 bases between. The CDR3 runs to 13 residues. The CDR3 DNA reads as TGTGCCAGCAGTTTCCGGGTCTCCTACGAGCAGTACTTC. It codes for CASSFRVSYEQYF.

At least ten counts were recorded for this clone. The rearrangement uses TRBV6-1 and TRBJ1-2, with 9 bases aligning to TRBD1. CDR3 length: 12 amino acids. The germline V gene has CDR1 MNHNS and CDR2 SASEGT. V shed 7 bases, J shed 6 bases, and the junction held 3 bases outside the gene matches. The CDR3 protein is CASTTGGDGYTF. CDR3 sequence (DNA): TGTGCCAGCACAACAGGGGGCGATGGCTACACCTTC.

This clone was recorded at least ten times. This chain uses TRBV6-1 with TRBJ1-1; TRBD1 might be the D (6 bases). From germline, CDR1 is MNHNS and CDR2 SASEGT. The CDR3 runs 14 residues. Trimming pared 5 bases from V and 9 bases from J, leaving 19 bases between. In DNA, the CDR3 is TGTGCCAGCAGTTACGCGGGGGCAGAATCTAAAGCTTTCTTT. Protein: CASSYAGAESKAFF.

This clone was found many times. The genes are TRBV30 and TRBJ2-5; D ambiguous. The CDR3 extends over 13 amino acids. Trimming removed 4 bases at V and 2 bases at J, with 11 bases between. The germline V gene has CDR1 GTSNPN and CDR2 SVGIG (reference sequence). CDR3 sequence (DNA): TGTGCCTGGATTCCAGGACGGCAAGAGACCCAGTACTTC. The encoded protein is CAWIPGRQETQYF.

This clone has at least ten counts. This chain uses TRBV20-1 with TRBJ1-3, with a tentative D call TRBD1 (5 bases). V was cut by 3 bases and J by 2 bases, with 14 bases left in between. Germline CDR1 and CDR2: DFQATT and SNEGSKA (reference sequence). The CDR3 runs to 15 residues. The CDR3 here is CSASLPQGAGNTIYF. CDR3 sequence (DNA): TGCAGTGCTAGTTTGCCTCAGGGTGCTGGAAACACCATATATTTT.

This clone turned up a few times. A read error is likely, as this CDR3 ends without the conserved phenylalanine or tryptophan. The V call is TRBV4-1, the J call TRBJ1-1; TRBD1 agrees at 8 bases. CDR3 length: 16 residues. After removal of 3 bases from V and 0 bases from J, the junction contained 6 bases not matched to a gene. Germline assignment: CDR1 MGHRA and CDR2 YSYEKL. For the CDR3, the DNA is TGCGCCAGCAGCCAGGACAGGGCACTCATGAACACTGAAGCTTTCTCT. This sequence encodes CASSQDRALMNTEAFS.

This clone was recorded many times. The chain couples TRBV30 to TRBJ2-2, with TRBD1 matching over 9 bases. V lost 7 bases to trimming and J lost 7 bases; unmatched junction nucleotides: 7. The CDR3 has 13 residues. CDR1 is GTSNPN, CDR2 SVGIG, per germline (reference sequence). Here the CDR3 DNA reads TGTGCCTTGGGGGACAGGGTCGTCGGGGAGCTGTTTTTT. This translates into CALGDRVVGELFF.

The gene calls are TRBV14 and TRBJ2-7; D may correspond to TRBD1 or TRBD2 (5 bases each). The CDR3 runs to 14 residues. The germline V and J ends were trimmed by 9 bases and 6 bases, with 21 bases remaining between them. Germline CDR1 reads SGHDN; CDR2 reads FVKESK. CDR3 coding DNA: TGTGCCAGAAGCGCCCGGGACGGACCTTCCGAGCAGTACTTC. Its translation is CARSARDGPSEQYF.